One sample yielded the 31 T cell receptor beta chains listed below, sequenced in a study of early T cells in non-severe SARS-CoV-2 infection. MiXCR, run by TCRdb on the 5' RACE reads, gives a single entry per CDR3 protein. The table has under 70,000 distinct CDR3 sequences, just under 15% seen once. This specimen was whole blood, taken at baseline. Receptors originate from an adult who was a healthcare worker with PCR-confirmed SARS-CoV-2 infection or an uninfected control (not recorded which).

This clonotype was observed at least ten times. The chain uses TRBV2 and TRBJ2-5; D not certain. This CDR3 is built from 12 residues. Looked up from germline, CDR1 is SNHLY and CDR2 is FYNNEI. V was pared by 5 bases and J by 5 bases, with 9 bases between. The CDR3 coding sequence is TGTGCCAGCAGTCCAAACTCGGAGACCCAGTACTTC. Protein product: CASSPNSETQYF.

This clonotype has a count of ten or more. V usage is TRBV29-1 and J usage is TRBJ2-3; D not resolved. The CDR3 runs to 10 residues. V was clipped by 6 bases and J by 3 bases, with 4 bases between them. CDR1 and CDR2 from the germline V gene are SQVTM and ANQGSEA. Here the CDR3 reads CSVETDTQYF. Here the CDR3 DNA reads TGCAGCGTGGAGACAGATACGCAGTATTTT.

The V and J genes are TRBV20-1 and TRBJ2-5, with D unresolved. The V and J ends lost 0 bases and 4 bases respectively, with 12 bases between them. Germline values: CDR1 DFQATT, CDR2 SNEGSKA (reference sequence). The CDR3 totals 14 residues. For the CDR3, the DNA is TGCAGTGCTAGAGATATACAAACAAGAGAGACCCAGTACTTC. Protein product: CSARDIQTRETQYF.

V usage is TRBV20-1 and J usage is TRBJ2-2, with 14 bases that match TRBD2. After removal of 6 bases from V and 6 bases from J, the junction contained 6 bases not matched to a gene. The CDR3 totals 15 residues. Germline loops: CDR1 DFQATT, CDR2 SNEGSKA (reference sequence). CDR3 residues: CSAPRTSGRSGELFF. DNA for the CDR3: TGCAGTGCACCTAGGACTAGCGGGAGGTCCGGGGAGCTGTTTTTT.

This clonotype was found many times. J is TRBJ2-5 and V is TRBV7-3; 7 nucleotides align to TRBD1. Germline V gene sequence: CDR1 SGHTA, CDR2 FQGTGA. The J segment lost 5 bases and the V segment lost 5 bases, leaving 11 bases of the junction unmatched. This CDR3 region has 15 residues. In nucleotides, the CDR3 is TGTGCCAGCAGCCTACGGACAGGTCTAGGGGAGACCCAGTACTTC. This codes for CASSLRTGLGETQYF.

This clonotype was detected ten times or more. The CDR3 reads CASSLSLATGNQPQHF. The CDR3 DNA is TGCGCCAGCAGCCTTTCTTTGGCGACAGGGAATCAGCCCCAGCATTTT. J is TRBJ1-5 and V is TRBV4-1; TRBD1 matches at 7 bases. CDR3 size: 16 residues. Germline CDR1 and CDR2: MGHRA and YSYEKL. With V trimmed by 4 bases and J by 4 bases, 10 bases remained unmatched.

Here the CDR3 DNA reads TGTGCCAGCAGCCGGCAGGTTGGGCAGCCCCAGCATTTT. This sequence encodes CASSRQVGQPQHF. The chain employs TRBV5-6 and TRBJ1-5; D gene ambiguous. This CDR3 comprises 13 residues. CDR1 SGHDT and CDR2 YYEEEE come from the germline V gene. Trimming left V 4 bases short and J 7 bases short, with 12 bases between. The variable domain in full, with the rest retrieved from reference TRBV5-6 and TRBJ1-5, is DAGVTQSPTHLIKTRGQQVTLRCSPKSGHDTVSWYQQALGQGPQFIFQYYEEEERQRGNFPDRFSGHQFPNYSSELNVNALLLGDSALYLCASSRQVGQPQHFGDGTRLSIL.

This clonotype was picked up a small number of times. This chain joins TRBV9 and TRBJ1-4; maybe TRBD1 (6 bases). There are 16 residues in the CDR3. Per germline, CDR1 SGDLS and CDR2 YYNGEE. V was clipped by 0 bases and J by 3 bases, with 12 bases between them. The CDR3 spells CASSVGDTTSNEKLFF. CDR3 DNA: TGTGCCAGCAGCGTAGGGGACACCACCTCTAATGAAAAACTGTTTTTT.

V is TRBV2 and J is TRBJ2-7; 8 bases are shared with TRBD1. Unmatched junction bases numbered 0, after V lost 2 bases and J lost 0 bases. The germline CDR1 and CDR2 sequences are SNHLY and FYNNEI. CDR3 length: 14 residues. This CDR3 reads CASSEQGASYEQYF. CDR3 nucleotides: TGTGCCAGCAGTGAACAGGGGGCCTCCTACGAGCAGTACTTC.

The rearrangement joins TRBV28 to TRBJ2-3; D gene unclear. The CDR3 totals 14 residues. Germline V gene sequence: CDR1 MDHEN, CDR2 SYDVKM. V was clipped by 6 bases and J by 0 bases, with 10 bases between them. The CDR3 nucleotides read TGTGCCAGCAGATTTCCCTCTAGCACAGATACGCAGTATTTT. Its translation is CASRFPSSTDTQYF.

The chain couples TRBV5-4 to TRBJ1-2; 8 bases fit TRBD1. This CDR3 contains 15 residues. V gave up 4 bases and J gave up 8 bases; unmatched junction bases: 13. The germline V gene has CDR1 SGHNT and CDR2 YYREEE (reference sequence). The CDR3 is CASSPGTGRSEGYTF. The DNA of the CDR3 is TGTGCCAGCAGCCCCGGGACAGGCAGGTCGGAAGGCTACACCTTC.

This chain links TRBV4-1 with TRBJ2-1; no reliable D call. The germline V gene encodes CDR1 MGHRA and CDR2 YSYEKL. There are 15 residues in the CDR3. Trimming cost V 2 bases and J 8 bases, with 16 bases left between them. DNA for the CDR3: TGCGCCAGCAGCCAAAGTCCGACCTTGTTCTATGAGCAGTTCTTC. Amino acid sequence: CASSQSPTLFYEQFF.

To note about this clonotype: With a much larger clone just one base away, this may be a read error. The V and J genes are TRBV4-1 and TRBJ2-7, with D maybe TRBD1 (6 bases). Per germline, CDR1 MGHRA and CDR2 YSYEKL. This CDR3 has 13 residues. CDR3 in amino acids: CTSQGFSGVEQYF. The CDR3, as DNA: TGCACCAGCCAGGGGTTCTCGGGCGTCGAGCAGTACTTC.

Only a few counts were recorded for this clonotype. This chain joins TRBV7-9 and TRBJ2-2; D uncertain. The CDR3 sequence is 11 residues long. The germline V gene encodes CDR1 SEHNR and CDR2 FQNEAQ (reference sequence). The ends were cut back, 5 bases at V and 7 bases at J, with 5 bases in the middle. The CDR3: CASSPRGELFF. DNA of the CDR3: TGTGCCAGCAGCCCCCGCGGGGAGCTGTTTTTT.

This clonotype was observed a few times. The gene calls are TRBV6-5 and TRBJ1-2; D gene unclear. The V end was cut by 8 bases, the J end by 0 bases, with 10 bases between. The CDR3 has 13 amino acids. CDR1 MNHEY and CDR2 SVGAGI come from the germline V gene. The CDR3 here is CASLDGTNYGYTF. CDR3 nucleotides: TGTGCCAGCTTGGACGGAACTAACTATGGCTACACCTTC.

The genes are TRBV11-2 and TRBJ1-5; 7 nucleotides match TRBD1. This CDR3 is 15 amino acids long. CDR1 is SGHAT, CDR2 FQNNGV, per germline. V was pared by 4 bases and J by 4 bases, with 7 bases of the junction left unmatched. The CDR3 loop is CASSSGTATNQPQHF. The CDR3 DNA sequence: TGTGCCAGCAGCTCCGGGACAGCCACTAATCAGCCCCAGCATTTT.

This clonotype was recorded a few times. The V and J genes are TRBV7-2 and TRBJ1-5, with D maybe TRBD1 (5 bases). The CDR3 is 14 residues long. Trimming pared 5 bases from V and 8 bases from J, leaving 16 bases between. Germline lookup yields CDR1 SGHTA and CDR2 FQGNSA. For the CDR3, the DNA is TGTGCCAGCAGCGCGGGAGGGGCCCAAGAGCCCCAGCATTTT. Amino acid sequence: CASSAGGAQEPQHF.

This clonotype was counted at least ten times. Written as DNA, the CDR3 is TGTGCCATCACTCCAGGGGGACAGGGGGCCTCTGGGGCCAACGTCCTGACTTTC. As protein: CAITPGGQGASGANVLTF. The chain employs TRBV10-3 and TRBJ2-6; 12 nucleotides line up with TRBD1. J lost 0 bases, V lost 7 bases, and 7 bases had no gene match. Germline V gene lookup returns CDR1 ENHRY and CDR2 SYGVKD. The length of the CDR3 is 18 residues.

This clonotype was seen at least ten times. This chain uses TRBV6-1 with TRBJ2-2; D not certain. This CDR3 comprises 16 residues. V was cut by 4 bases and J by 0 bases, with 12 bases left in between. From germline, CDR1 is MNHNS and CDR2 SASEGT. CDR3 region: CASSAKRRANTGELFF. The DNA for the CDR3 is TGTGCCAGCAGTGCAAAACGACGAGCGAACACCGGGGAGCTGTTTTTT.

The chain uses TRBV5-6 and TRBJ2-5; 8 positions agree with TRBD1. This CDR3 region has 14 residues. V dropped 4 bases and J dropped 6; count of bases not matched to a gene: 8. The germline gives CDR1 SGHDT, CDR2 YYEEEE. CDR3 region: CASSGADREKTQYF. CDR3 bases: TGTGCCAGCAGCGGAGCGGACAGGGAAAAGACCCAGTACTTC.

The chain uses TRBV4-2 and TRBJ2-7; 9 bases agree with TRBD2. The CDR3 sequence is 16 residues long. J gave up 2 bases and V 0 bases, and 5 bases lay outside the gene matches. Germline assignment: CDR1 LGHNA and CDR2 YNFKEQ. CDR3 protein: CASSQEFSGSPYEQYF. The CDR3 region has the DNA TGTGCCAGCAGCCAAGAATTTAGCGGGAGTCCCTACGAGCAGTACTTC.

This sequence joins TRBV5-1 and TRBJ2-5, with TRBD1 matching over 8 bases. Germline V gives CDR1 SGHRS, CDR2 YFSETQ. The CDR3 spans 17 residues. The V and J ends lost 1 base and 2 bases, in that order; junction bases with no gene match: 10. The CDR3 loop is CASSLSISGTGQETQYF. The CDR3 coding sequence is TGCGCCAGCAGCTTGTCAATCTCCGGGACAGGTCAAGAGACCCAGTACTTC.

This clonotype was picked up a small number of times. In DNA form, the CDR3 reads TGTGCCAGCAGCTTAGCAGGGTTCGAGCAGTACTTC. Protein sequence: CASSLAGFEQYF. This chain joins TRBV7-6 and TRBJ2-7; D is unclear. The V gene lost 0 bases and the J gene lost 6 bases, with 6 bases spanning the gap. Germline V lookup: CDR1 SGHVS, CDR2 FNYEAQ. The CDR3 sequence is 12 residues long.

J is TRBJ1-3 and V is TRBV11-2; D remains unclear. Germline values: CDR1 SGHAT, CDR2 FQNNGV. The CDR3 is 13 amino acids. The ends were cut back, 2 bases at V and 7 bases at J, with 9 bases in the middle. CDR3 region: CASSLNDRNTIYF. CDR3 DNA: TGTGCCAGCAGCTTAAATGATCGGAACACCATATATTTT.

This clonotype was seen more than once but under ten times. CDR3 in amino acids: CASSSVQGYNSPLHF. CDR3 nucleotide sequence: TGTGCCAGCAGCTCTGTCCAGGGGTATAATTCACCCCTCCACTTT. The chain links TRBV7-6 to TRBJ1-6, with D perhaps TRBD1 (6 bases). Germline V gene data show CDR1 as SGHVS and CDR2 as FNYEAQ. The CDR3 runs to 15 residues. V lost 4 bases and J lost 4, with 11 bases in between. The entire variable domain, with the rest obtained from reference TRBV7-6 and TRBJ1-6, is as follows: GAGVSQSPRYKVTKRGQDVALRCDPISGHVSLYWYRQALGQGPEFLTYFNYEAQQDKSGLPNDRFSAERPEGSISTLTIQRTEQRDSAMYRCASSSVQGYNSPLHFGNGTRLTVT.

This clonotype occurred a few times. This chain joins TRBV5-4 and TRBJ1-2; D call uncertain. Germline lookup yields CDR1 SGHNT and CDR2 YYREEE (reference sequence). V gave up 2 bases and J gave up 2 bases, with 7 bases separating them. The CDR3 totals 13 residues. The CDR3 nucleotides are TGTGCCAGCAGCTTTGCCGGGAACTATGGCTACACCTTC. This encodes CASSFAGNYGYTF.

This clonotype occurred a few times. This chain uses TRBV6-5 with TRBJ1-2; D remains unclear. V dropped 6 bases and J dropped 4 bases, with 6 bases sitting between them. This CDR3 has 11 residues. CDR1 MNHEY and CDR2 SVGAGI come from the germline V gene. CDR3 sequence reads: CASSGVYGYTF. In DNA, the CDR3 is TGTGCCAGCAGCGGTGTCTATGGCTACACCTTC.

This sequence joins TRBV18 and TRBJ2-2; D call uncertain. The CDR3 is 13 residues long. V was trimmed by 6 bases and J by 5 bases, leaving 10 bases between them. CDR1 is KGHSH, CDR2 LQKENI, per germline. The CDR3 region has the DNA TGTGCCAGCTCCCCTTACTGGACCGGGGAGCTGTTTTTT. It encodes CASSPYWTGELFF.

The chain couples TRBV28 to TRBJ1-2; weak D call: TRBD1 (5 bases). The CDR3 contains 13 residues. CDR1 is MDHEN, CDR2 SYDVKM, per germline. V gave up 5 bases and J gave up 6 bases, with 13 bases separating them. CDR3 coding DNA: TGTGCCAGCAGTGAAGCGGGACCGAATGGCTACACCTTC. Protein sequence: CASSEAGPNGYTF.

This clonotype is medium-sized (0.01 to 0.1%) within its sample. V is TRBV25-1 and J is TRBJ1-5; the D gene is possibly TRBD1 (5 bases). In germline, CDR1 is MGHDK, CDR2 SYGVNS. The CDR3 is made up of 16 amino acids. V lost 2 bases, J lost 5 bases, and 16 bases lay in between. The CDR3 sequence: CASSERGRVLDQPQHF. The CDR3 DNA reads TGTGCCAGCAGTGAAAGGGGCAGGGTATTGGATCAGCCCCAGCATTTT.

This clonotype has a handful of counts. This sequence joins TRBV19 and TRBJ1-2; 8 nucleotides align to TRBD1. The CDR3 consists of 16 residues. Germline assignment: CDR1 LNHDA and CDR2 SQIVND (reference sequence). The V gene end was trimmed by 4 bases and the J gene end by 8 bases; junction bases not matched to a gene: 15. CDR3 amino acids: CASSTDRQGQWRGYTF. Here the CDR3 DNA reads TGTGCCAGTAGTACGGACCGACAGGGGCAATGGCGAGGCTACACCTTC.